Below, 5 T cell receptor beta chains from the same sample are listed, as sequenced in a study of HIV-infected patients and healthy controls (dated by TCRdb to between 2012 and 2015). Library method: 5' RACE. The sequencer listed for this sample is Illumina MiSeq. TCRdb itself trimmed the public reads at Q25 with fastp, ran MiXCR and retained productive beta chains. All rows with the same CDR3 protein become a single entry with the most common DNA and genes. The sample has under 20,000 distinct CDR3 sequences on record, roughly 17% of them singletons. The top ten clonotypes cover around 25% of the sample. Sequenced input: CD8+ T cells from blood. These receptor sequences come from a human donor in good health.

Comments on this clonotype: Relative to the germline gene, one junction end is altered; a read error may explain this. The CDR3 nucleotides are TGTGCCAGCAGCTCTGACAGGACCTACTACGAGCAGTGCTTC. It codes for CASSSDRTYYEQCF. This chain joins TRBV7-9 and TRBJ2-7, with a weak D call TRBD1 (6 bases). The germline V gene has CDR1 SEHNR and CDR2 FQNEAQ (reference sequence). The CDR3 totals 14 residues.

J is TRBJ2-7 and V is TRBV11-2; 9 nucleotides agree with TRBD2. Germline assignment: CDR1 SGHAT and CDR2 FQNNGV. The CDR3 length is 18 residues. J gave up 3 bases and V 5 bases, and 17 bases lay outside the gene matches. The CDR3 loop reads CASSGLGLAGRPGYEQYF. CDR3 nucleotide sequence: TGTGCCAGCAGCGGGTTGGGTCTAGCGGGACGTCCCGGCTACGAGCAGTACTTC.

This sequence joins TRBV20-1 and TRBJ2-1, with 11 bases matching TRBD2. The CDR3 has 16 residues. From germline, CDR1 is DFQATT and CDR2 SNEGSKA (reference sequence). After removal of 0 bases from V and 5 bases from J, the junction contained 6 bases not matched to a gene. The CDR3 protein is CSARDHRLAGHNEQFF. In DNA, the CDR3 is TGCAGTGCTAGAGATCATAGACTAGCGGGGCACAATGAGCAGTTCTTC.

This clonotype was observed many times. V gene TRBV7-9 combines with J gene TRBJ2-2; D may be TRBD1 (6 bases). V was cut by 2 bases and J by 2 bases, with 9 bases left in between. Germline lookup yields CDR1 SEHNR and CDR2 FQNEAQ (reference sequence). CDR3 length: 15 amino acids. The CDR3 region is CASSLQGTNTGELFF. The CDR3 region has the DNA TGTGCCAGCAGCTTACAGGGGACAAACACCGGGGAGCTGTTTTTT.

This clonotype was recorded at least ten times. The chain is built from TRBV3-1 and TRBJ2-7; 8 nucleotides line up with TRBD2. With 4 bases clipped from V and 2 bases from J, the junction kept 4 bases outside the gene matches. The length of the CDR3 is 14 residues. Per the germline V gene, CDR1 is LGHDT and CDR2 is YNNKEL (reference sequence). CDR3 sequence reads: CASSPPGLAYEQYF. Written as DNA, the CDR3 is TGTGCCAGCAGCCCACCGGGACTAGCCTACGAGCAGTACTTC.